This is a list of T cell receptor beta chains from one sample in a study of OX40 agonist ivuxolimab in advanced cancers. The protocol was immunoSEQ multiplex PCR, while the TCRdb copy is restricted to in-frame clones and leaves out a portion. The table lists about 110,000 clones, about nine tenths of them singletons. This specimen was CD4+ or CD8+ T cells sorted from blood, taken in a trial of the OX40 agonist ivuxolimab. The receptor set was obtained from an adult with an advanced solid tumor such as melanoma, head and neck, liver or kidney cancer. CDR3s include the opening cysteine and the closing phenylalanine or tryptophan. Fields, in order: clone size, D gene, V gene, J gene, CDR3 protein, CDR3 DNA. D genes are given only for firm matches. Some rows mark clone size as missing; the rest say once, few, many or name a class of expanded clone.

NA	TRBD2	TRBV28	TRBJ2-1	CASIAGSYNEQFF	TGTGCCAGCATAGCGGGCTCCTACAATGAGCAGTTCTTC
NA	TRBD1	TRBV7-8	TRBJ1-2	CASSTFDRAGGYTF	TGTGCCAGCAGCACATTTGACAGGGCGGGCGGCTACACCTTC
NA	NA	TRBV7-9	TRBJ2-7	CASSLDWMVNF	TGTGCCAGCAGCTTGGACTGGATGGTGAACTTC
NA	TRBD2	TRBV19	TRBJ2-2	CASSMRGGHGELFF	TGTGCCAGTTCAATGCGGGGGGGCCACGGGGAGCTGTTTTTT
NA	TRBD2	TRBV28	TRBJ2-7	CASSLPSGGAGGYEQYF	TGTGCCAGCAGTTTGCCTAGCGGGGGGGCCGGGGGCTACGAGCAGTACTTC
NA	NA	TRBV5-6	TRBJ2-3	CASSLEGRQIGADTQYF	TGTGCCAGCAGCTTGGAGGGGCGTCAGATCGGTGCAGATACGCAGTATTTT
NA	TRBD1	TRBV10-1	TRBJ2-4	CASSKGQGNIQYF	TGCGCCAGCAGTAAAGGACAGGGGAACATTCAGTACTTC
NA	NA	TRBV28	TRBJ1-6	CASSLGQIYNSPLHF	TGTGCCAGCAGTTTGGGCCAGATTTATAATTCACCCCTCCACTTT
NA	NA	TRBV27	TRBJ1-2	CASRQTSPRNYGYTF	TGTGCCAGCAGACAGACTAGTCCCCGGAACTATGGCTACACCTTC
once	TRBD1	TRBV5-1	TRBJ1-1	CASSRQGRAFF	TGCGCCAGCAGCAGACAGGGGAGAGCTTTCTTT
NA	NA	TRBV7-2	TRBJ2-3	CASSFPGSTDTQYF	TGTGCCAGCAGCTTCCCGGGTAGCACAGATACGCAGTATTTT
NA	NA	TRBV29-1	TRBJ2-7	CSVERGSRSSSYEQYF	TGCAGCGTTGAAAGGGGATCGCGGTCTAGCTCCTACGAGCAGTACTTC
NA	NA	TRBV7-2	TRBJ1-2	CASSSGFGYTF	TGTGCCAGCAGCTCAGGTTTTGGCTACACCTTC
NA	NA	TRBV7-2	TRBJ2-5	CASSLLLSTETQYF	TGTGCCAGCAGCTTACTACTTTCTACCGAGACCCAGTACTTC
NA	TRBD2	TRBV30	TRBJ2-4	CAWSVPSGGDIQYF	TGTGCCTGGAGTGTGCCTAGCGGAGGGGACATTCAGTACTTC
once	NA	TRBV5-4	TRBJ1-3	CASSLRGPGNTIYF	TGTGCCAGCAGCTTGCGGGGACCTGGAAACACCATATATTTT
NA	NA	TRBV6-1	TRBJ1-5	CASSEIQGGGNQPQHF	TGTGCCAGCAGTGAAATACAGGGTGGGGGCAATCAGCCCCAGCATTTT
NA	NA	TRBV27	TRBJ2-5	CASALGVQETQYF	TGTGCCAGCGCCCTCGGGGTTCAAGAGACCCAGTACTTC
NA	NA	TRBV28	TRBJ1-2	CASIPQGANGYTF	TGTGCCAGCATCCCCCAGGGTGCCAATGGCTACACCTTC
NA	TRBD1	TRBV28	TRBJ1-5	CASSLSRTGAEPQHF	TGTGCCAGCAGTTTATCCCGGACAGGGGCTGAGCCCCAGCATTTT
NA	TRBD1	TRBV19	TRBJ1-3	CASSPLGTGNGNTIYF	TGTGCCAGTAGTCCCCTGGGGACAGGGAATGGAAACACCATATATTTT
few	NA	TRBV4-3	TRBJ1-1	CASSPSLHTEAFF	TGCGCCAGCAGCCCCTCGTTGCACACTGAAGCTTTCTTT
NA	NA	TRBV5-1	TRBJ1-4	CASSLGALNEKLFF	TGCGCCAGCAGCTTGGGGGCCTTGAATGAAAAACTGTTTTTT
NA	NA	TRBV30	TRBJ2-1	CAWRKMGFSYNEQFF	TGTGCCTGGAGAAAAATGGGGTTCTCCTACAATGAGCAGTTCTTC
NA	NA	TRBV21-1	TRBJ2-7	CASTFVDRSNYEQYF	TGTGCCAGCACTTTCGTGGACAGGAGTAACTACGAGCAGTACTTC
NA	NA	TRBV18	TRBJ1-3	CASSPVAGSGNTIYF	TGTGCCAGCTCACCAGTTGCGGGCTCTGGAAACACCATATATTTT
NA	NA	TRBV6-1	TRBJ1-6	CASSELLYNSPLHF	TGTGCCAGCAGTGAATTACTGTATAATTCACCCCTCCACTTT
NA	NA	TRBV6-1	TRBJ1-1	CASRDGTRNTEAFF	TGTGCCAGCCGTGACGGGACAAGGAACACTGAAGCTTTCTTT
NA	NA	TRBV28	TRBJ2-3	CATGPDTQYF	TGTGCCACCGGTCCAGATACGCAGTATTTT